These 31 T cell receptor beta chains came from one sample sequenced in a study of blood T cell repertoires in COVID-19. The repertoire was sequenced with immunoSEQ multiplex PCR; TCRdb's copy has only in-frame clones and lacks some. Of about 300,000 clones listed, 85% are singletons. The sequenced sample was PBMCs or T cells enriched from blood (not recorded which). Every receptor here comes from a woman in her thirties who had been exposed to COVID-19.

The gene calls are TRBV12-3 or TRBV12-4 and TRBJ1-1; the D is unclear. This CDR3 is 13 amino acids long. Trimming removed 3 bases at V and 3 bases at J, with 8 bases between. The CDR3 DNA is TGTGCCAGCAGTTTCGATCCGGACACTGAAGCTTTCTTT. This translates into CASSFDPDTEAFF.

The CDR3 loop is CASGEGSTNEKLFF. The CDR3 DNA follows: TGTGCCAGCGGGGAGGGATCGACTAATGAAAAACTGTTTTTT. V is TRBV3-1 (or the pseudogene TRBV3-2) and J is TRBJ1-4, with no clear D. The CDR3 contains 14 residues. V lost 8 bases and J 2 bases, leaving 12 bases between the germline ends. Germline V gene data show CDR1 as LGHDT and CDR2 as YNNKEL (reference sequence).

This chain's CDR3 is CASSFSSYEQYF. The CDR3, as DNA: TGTGCCAGCAGCTTCAGCTCCTACGAGCAGTACTTC. The rearrangement uses TRBV7-6 and TRBJ2-7; D is uncertain. CDR3 length: 12 amino acids. CDR1 and CDR2 from the germline V gene are SGHVS and FNYEAQ. Deletions cut 3 bases from V and 0 bases from J, with 3 bases between.

The V gene is TRBV7-9, the J gene TRBJ2-2, with TRBD2 identical over 8 bases. This CDR3 is 17 amino acids long. The junction had 11 bases not matched to a gene; V was cut back by 5 bases and J by 3 bases. Germline CDR1 is SEHNR and CDR2 is FQNEAQ (reference sequence). As DNA, the CDR3 is TGTGCCAGCAGCCCGCGGGGGGATAGCTCATACACCGGGGAGCTGTTTTTT. This codes for CASSPRGDSSYTGELFF.

This chain connects TRBV28 to TRBJ2-5; TRBD1 agrees at 8 bases. The trim removed 6 bases at V and 5 bases at J, leaving 8 bases unmatched. The germline gives CDR1 MDHEN, CDR2 SYDVKM. The CDR3 consists of 14 residues. CDR3: CASSHDRGGETQYF. The DNA of the CDR3 is TGTGCCAGCAGCCATGACAGGGGCGGGGAGACCCAGTACTTC.

The rearrangement uses TRBV7-2 and TRBJ1-1; D gene unclear. The V gene's germline CDR1 is SGHTA and CDR2 FQGNSA. V shed 4 bases and J shed 0 bases, with 9 bases lying between them. This CDR3 has 14 residues. CDR3 DNA: TGTGCCAGCAGCTCCACGAGGTTGAACACTGAAGCTTTCTTT. Translating it yields CASSSTRLNTEAFF.

The chain combines TRBV7-2 with TRBJ2-2; 7 positions agree with TRBD1. CDR3 length: 15 residues. The V gene's germline CDR1 is SGHTA and CDR2 FQGNSA. The V segment lost 8 bases and the J segment 0 bases; nucleotides outside the gene matches: 6. Written as DNA, the CDR3 is TGTGCCAGCCTTCCCGGGACAGCGAACACCGGGGAGCTGTTTTTT. Its protein is CASLPGTANTGELFF.

This clone appeared once. The chain carries TRBV3-1 (or the pseudogene TRBV3-2) and TRBJ2-1, with TRBD2 as a possible D gene (5 bases). The CDR3 extends over 15 amino acids. Trimming pared 0 bases from V and 6 bases from J, leaving 12 bases between. Germline V gene data show CDR1 as LGHDT and CDR2 as YNNKEL (reference sequence). CDR3: CASSQDQLVFNEQFF. CDR3 coding DNA: TGTGCCAGCAGCCAAGATCAACTAGTATTCAATGAGCAGTTCTTC.

V and J are TRBV10-3 and TRBJ1-5, with 9 nucleotides matching TRBD1. The CDR3 runs to 15 residues. Germline CDR1 and CDR2: ENHRY and SYGVKD. J was trimmed by 5 bases and V by 5 bases; bases with no gene match: 7. The DNA for the CDR3 is TGTGCCATCAGTTTCGACAGGGGGTTGGATCAGCCCCAGCATTTT. Translating it yields CAISFDRGLDQPQHF.

This chain links TRBV14 with TRBJ1-3; D call uncertain. Trimming stripped 0 bases from V and 4 bases from J, with 10 bases between. This CDR3 is 15 amino acids long. Germline V gene data show CDR1 as SGHDN and CDR2 as FVKESK. The CDR3 is CASSQDGESGNTIYF. The CDR3 bases are TGTGCCAGCAGCCAAGACGGGGAGTCGGGAAACACCATATATTTT.

The J gene is TRBJ2-7, the V gene TRBV28; the match to TRBD1 covers 9 bases. CDR1 and CDR2 from the germline V gene are MDHEN and SYDVKM. V dropped 7 bases and J dropped 6; count of bases not matched to a gene: 7. The CDR3 covers 13 residues. The DNA of the CDR3 is TGTGCCAGCACCGGGACAGGGATCCGCGAGCAGTACTTC. This gives the protein CASTGTGIREQYF.

This clone was found a few times. V usage is TRBV19 and J usage is TRBJ1-6, with TRBD1 matching over 8 bases. J was trimmed by 3 bases and V by 10 bases; bases with no gene match: 14. The CDR3 is 17 residues long. Germline V gene sequence: CDR1 LNHDA, CDR2 SQIVND (reference sequence). Here the CDR3 reads CATRYSTGGNYNSPLHF. The CDR3 nucleotides read TGTGCCACACGTTATTCAACAGGGGGGAACTATAATTCACCCCTCCACTTT.

The rearrangement links TRBV2 to TRBJ1-1, with a tentative D call TRBD1 (6 bases). The CDR3 has 15 amino acids. V was pared by 10 bases and J by 2 bases, with 20 bases between. Per the germline V gene, CDR1 is SNHLY and CDR2 is FYNNEI. CDR3 bases: TGTGCCACCAACCCAATGGCACAGGGTAACACTGAAGCTTTCTTT. Translation: CATNPMAQGNTEAFF.

This clone appeared a single time. V is TRBV19 and J is TRBJ2-2; TRBD2 agrees at 10 bases. Losses at the gene ends were 5 bases for V and 1 base for J; bases not matched to a gene: 4. Germline CDR1 LNHDA, CDR2 SQIVND (reference sequence). This CDR3 spans 16 amino acids. CDR3 residues: CASSPRTSGNTGELFF. CDR3 nucleotide sequence: TGTGCCAGTAGTCCCCGGACTAGCGGGAACACCGGGGAGCTGTTTTTT.

The V and J genes are TRBV7-9 and TRBJ2-7; tentatively, D is TRBD2 (5 bases). There are 15 residues in the CDR3. CDR1 SEHNR and CDR2 FQNEAQ come from the germline V gene (reference sequence). The germline V and J ends were trimmed by 7 bases and 3 bases, with 19 bases remaining between them. CDR3 in DNA: TGTGCCAGCACCCCTTCGGCTAGCCGATTCTACGAGCAGTACTTC. Residues: CASTPSASRFYEQYF.

This clone was detected a few times. Different DNA sequences within this sample yield the same CDR3. J is TRBJ1-2 and V is TRBV27, with 9 nucleotides matching TRBD1. The V segment lost 5 bases and the J segment 3 bases; nucleotides outside the gene matches: 4. Looked up from germline, CDR1 is MNHEY and CDR2 is SMNVEV (reference sequence). The CDR3 has 14 residues. CDR3 nucleotide sequence: TGTGCCAGCAGTCCGGGACAGGGATACTATGGCTACACCTTC. This translates into CASSPGQGYYGYTF.

The rearrangement joins TRBV28 to TRBJ1-1; 8 nucleotides line up with TRBD1. Germline loops: CDR1 MDHEN, CDR2 SYDVKM. With 6 bases clipped from V and 1 base from J, the junction kept 7 bases outside the gene matches. This CDR3 has 15 amino acids. In DNA form, the CDR3 reads TGTGCCAGCAGCCAATCAGGGACAGGGAACACTGAAGCTTTCTTT. Residues: CASSQSGTGNTEAFF. Full variable domain (missing parts from reference TRBV28 and TRBJ1-1): DVKVTQSSRYLVKRTGEKVFLECVQDMDHENMFWYRQDPGLGLRLIYFSYDVKMKEKGDIPEGYSVSREKKERFSLILESASTNQTSMYLCASSQSGTGNTEAFFGQGTRLTVV.

The chain uses TRBV5-1 and TRBJ1-5; the D gene is possibly TRBD1 (6 bases). This CDR3 contains 15 residues. Trimming cost V 0 bases and J 3 bases, with 10 bases left between them. Germline V gives CDR1 SGHRS, CDR2 YFSETQ. The CDR3 region is CASSLEGGPNQPQHF. The CDR3 DNA reads TGCGCCAGCAGCTTGGAAGGGGGACCCAATCAGCCCCAGCATTTT.

The chain combines TRBV19 with TRBJ2-4, with D perhaps TRBD1 (6 bases). CDR1 is LNHDA and CDR2 is SQIVND in the germline V gene (reference sequence). The CDR3 runs to 14 residues. The V and J ends lost 6 bases and 2 bases respectively, with 11 bases between them. The CDR3 sequence is CASSPTGTKNIQYF. The CDR3 nucleotides read TGTGCCAGTAGCCCCACAGGGACCAAAAACATTCAGTACTTC. The full variable domain, completed using reference TRBV19 and TRBJ2-4, is DGGITQSPKYLFRKEGQNVTLSCEQNLNHDAMYWYRQDPGQGLRLIYYSQIVNDFQKGDIAEGYSVSREKKESFPLTVTSAQKNPTAFYLCASSPTGTKNIQYFGAGTRLSVL.

The chain recombines TRBV30 with TRBJ1-1, with 9 bases matching TRBD1. CDR3 length equals 13 residues. The ends lost 6 bases at V and 8 bases at J; junction bases unmatched: 10. The germline gives CDR1 GTSNPN, CDR2 SVGIG (reference sequence). The chain's CDR3 is CACLGQGGTEAFF. The CDR3 nucleotides are TGTGCCTGCTTGGGACAGGGAGGGACCGAAGCTTTCTTT.

This chain connects TRBV4-3 to TRBJ2-4, with TRBD1 as a possible D gene (5 bases). Germline CDR1 is LGHNA and CDR2 is YSLEER. The V gene lost 0 bases and the J gene lost 7 bases, with 13 bases spanning the gap. The CDR3 is 15 residues long. CDR3 protein: CASSQEGKRQNIQYF. Here the CDR3 DNA reads TGCGCCAGCAGCCAAGAAGGGAAAAGACAGAACATTCAGTACTTC.

This clone has just one count. The rearrangement links TRBV11-3 to TRBJ2-3; D gene ambiguous. This CDR3 spans 13 amino acids. Trimming shortened V by 3 bases and J by 4 bases, and 8 bases separated the two germline ends. The germline V gene encodes CDR1 SGHNT and CDR2 YENEEA. The CDR3 protein is CASSLGYSDTQYF. The CDR3 DNA is TGTGCCAGCAGCTTGGGCTATTCAGATACGCAGTATTTT.

This clone occurred once. The rearrangement uses TRBV12-5 and TRBJ2-5, with TRBD1 matching over 7 bases. The CDR3 contains 13 residues. Germline V gene sequence: CDR1 LGHNT, CDR2 FRNRAP. V was pared by 6 bases and J by 5 bases, with 6 bases of the junction left unmatched. In nucleotides, the CDR3 is TGTGCTAGTGGACCCACAGGGGTCGAGACCCAGTACTTC. It translates to CASGPTGVETQYF.

The chain joins TRBV30 to TRBJ1-2; 9 bases agree with TRBD1. The V gene end was trimmed by 5 bases and the J gene end by 8 bases; junction bases not matched to a gene: 6. This CDR3 has 12 residues. In germline, CDR1 is GTSNPN, CDR2 SVGIG (reference sequence). The DNA of the CDR3 is TGTGCCTGGGGGACAGGGACAAGGGGCTACACCTTC. Translating gives CAWGTGTRGYTF.

The chain combines TRBV28 with TRBJ1-3, with 7 nucleotides matching TRBD1. Per the germline V gene, CDR1 is MDHEN and CDR2 is SYDVKM. With 4 bases clipped from V and 0 bases from J, the junction kept 3 bases outside the gene matches. The CDR3 has 15 residues. This chain's CDR3 is CASSSQGRSGNTIYF. CDR3 DNA: TGTGCCAGCAGTTCACAGGGGCGCTCTGGAAACACCATATATTTT. Full variable domain (missing parts from reference TRBV28 and TRBJ1-3): DVKVTQSSRYLVKRTGEKVFLECVQDMDHENMFWYRQDPGLGLRLIYFSYDVKMKEKGDIPEGYSVSREKKERFSLILESASTNQTSMYLCASSSQGRSGNTIYFGEGSWLTVV.

This chain connects TRBV7-8 to TRBJ1-6; possible D gene TRBD1, 5 bases. CDR1 and CDR2 from the germline V gene are SGHVS and FQNEAQ. V was cut by 3 bases and J by 9 bases, with 21 bases left in between. CDR3 size: 17 residues. The CDR3 sequence: CASSFGGGRDSSSPLHF. CDR3 nucleotide sequence: TGTGCCAGCAGCTTTGGGGGAGGCAGGGACTCTAGTTCACCCCTCCACTTT.

The CDR3 nucleotides are TGTGCCTTCTTTACCGGAGGATTGTATGGCTACACCTTC. It specifies CAFFTGGLYGYTF. J is TRBJ1-2 and V is TRBV30; D remains ambiguous. Germline V gives CDR1 GTSNPN, CDR2 SVGIG (reference sequence). V lost 7 bases, J lost 5 bases, and 17 bases lay in between. The CDR3 spans 13 residues.

V and J are TRBV6-2 or TRBV6-3 and TRBJ2-3; 10 bases align to TRBD2. The CDR3 contains 17 residues. The J segment lost 4 bases and the V segment lost 5 bases, leaving 12 bases of the junction unmatched. CDR1 and CDR2 from the germline V gene are MNHEY and SVGEGT. In DNA form, the CDR3 reads TGTGCCAGCAGTCTAAGACGGAGCGGGGGGGCGGCAGATACGCAGTATTTT. This encodes CASSLRRSGGAADTQYF.

The genes are TRBV9 and TRBJ2-2, with 7 nucleotides matching TRBD1. This CDR3 is 16 amino acids long. Germline trimming cut 0 bases from V and 6 bases from J; bases unmatched to any gene: 8. Germline-derived CDR1 and CDR2 are SGDLS and YYNGEE. CDR3 sequence: CASSVAGSGGAGELFF. CDR3 coding DNA: TGTGCCAGCAGCGTAGCCGGGTCAGGGGGTGCCGGGGAGCTGTTTTTT.

This chain joins TRBV19 and TRBJ1-1, with 9 bases lining up with TRBD1. The CDR3 covers 14 residues. With V trimmed by 6 bases and J by 5 bases, 7 bases remained unmatched. The V gene's germline CDR1 is LNHDA and CDR2 SQIVND (reference sequence). The CDR3 coding sequence is TGTGCCAGTAGAGCAACAGGGGGCTTGACTGAAGCTTTCTTT. Protein sequence: CASRATGGLTEAFF. Complete variable domain (other parts from reference TRBV19 and TRBJ1-1): DGGITQSPKYLFRKEGQNVTLSCEQNLNHDAMYWYRQDPGQGLRLIYYSQIVNDFQKGDIAEGYSVSREKKESFPLTVTSAQKNPTAFYLCASRATGGLTEAFFGQGTRLTVV.

The rearrangement links TRBV29-1 to TRBJ2-5, with D tentatively TRBD2 (5 bases). CDR1 and CDR2 (germline): SQVTM, ANQGSEA. V lost 8 bases and J lost 1, with 14 bases in between. The CDR3 is 13 residues long. CDR3 nucleotides: TGCAGCATAGATGTCGGGGTCCAAGAGACCCAGTACTTC. Translated, it gives CSIDVGVQETQYF.